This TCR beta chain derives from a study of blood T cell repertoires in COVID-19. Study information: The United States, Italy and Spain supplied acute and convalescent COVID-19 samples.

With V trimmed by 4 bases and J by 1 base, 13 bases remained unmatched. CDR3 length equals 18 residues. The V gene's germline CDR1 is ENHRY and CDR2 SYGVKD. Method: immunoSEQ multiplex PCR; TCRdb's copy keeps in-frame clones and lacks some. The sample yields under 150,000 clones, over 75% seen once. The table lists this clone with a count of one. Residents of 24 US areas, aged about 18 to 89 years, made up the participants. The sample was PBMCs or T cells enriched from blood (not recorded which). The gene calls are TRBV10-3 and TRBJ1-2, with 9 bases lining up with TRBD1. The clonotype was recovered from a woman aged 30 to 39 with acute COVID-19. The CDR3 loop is CAISASYTGGADNYGYTF. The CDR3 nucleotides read TGTGCCATCAGTGCGAGCTATACAGGGGGCGCAGATAACTATGGCTACACCTTC.